Given below is one T cell receptor beta chain in context. These data originate in a study of OX40 agonist ivuxolimab in advanced cancers. The overall study: Prior anti-PD-1, anti-PD-L1 or anti-CTLA-4 therapy did not bar entry, and about 38% had some.

The CDR3 length is 13 residues. The trim removed 10 bases at V and 3 bases at J, leaving 8 bases unmatched. Germline loops: CDR1 SGHTS, CDR2 YDEGEE. Some clones are missing from TCRdb's copy, which holds only in-frame ones; the method was immunoSEQ multiplex PCR. The repertoire includes about 95,000 clones, roughly nine tenths of them detected once, and 0.33% sits in the top ten. This sequence joins TRBV5-8 and TRBJ2-7; 9 bases agree with TRBD2. Here the sequenced sample was CD4+ or CD8+ T cells sorted from blood, taken in a trial of the OX40 agonist ivuxolimab. This receptor was taken from an adult with an advanced solid tumor such as melanoma, head and neck, liver or kidney cancer. DNA for the CDR3: TGTGCCGATCGGCGGGAGGGCCTCTACGAGCAGTACTTC. Translated: CADRREGLYEQYF.